This T cell receptor (beta chain) was recovered during a study of blood T cell repertoires in COVID-19. TCRdb's table, derived via immunoSEQ multiplex PCR, lists solely in-frame clones and lacks some. Of a few hundred thousand clones listed, 65% to 85% are singletons. V trimming: 4 bases; J trimming: 2 bases; junction bases outside the gene matches: 5. Germline V gene lookup returns CDR1 SGHDN and CDR2 FVKESK. The CDR3 contains 17 residues. What was sequenced was peripheral blood. The V call is TRBV14, the J call TRBJ2-6; TRBD2 aligns across 10 bases. The clonotype was recovered from a person between 70 and 80 years old with COVID-19, enrolled during active disease. CDR3 region: CASSPLAGVAGANVLTF. The CDR3 coding sequence is TGTGCCAGCAGCCCTCTAGCGGGAGTGGCTGGGGCCAACGTCCTGACTTTC.